This is a list of T cell receptor beta chains from one sample in a study of cytomegalovirus exposure and HLA in healthy donors. The protocol was immunoSEQ multiplex PCR, while the TCRdb copy is restricted to in-frame clones and leaves out a portion. The repertoire has about 160,000 clones, 75% to 90% of them found once; the top ten carry under 2%. The sample comprised PBMCs. Every receptor here comes from a woman aged 18-35 years in good health and CMV-seronegative. Each CDR3 is given without its conserved first and last residue. A D gene is named only where the DNA matches it firmly.

CDR3	J	V	D
ASSPQVTANYGYT	TRBJ1-2	TRBV4-1	-
ASSERPGTEIEQY	TRBJ2-7	TRBV9	TRBD1
ASGTASTDTQY	TRBJ2-3	TRBV2	TRBD1
ASRHKGTVQETQY	TRBJ2-5	TRBV7-6	TRBD1
ASSSLTGSYEQY	-	TRBV6-5	-
ASSATGTGRLEQY	TRBJ2-7	TRBV2	TRBD1
ASSPDRGQWNQPQH	TRBJ1-5	TRBV27	TRBD1
ASSIAPGPGGDTQY	TRBJ2-3	TRBV19	TRBD2
ASSQEDPGGGNTIY	TRBJ1-3	TRBV4-1	-
AWRAAGGARYGYT	TRBJ1-2	TRBV30	TRBD1
ASSEGPNRREGVNTQY	TRBJ2-3	TRBV10-2	TRBD2
ASLGRTTGGYGYT	TRBJ1-2	TRBV19	-
SVRPGAKNIQY	TRBJ2-4	TRBV29-1	-
ASRQGLNYGYT	TRBJ1-2	TRBV2	TRBD1
ASSGGGWYGYT	TRBJ1-2	TRBV25-1	-
ASSESGIGRNSPLH	TRBJ1-6	TRBV25-1	-
ASSFQGTGTDTQY	TRBJ2-3	TRBV7-6	-
TSSLGAGDEQF	TRBJ2-1	TRBV7-9	-
ASSQDRGASSGNTIY	TRBJ1-3	TRBV4-1	-
ASSLIAAGYNEQF	TRBJ2-1	TRBV7-8	-
ASSELGSRSPLH	TRBJ1-6	TRBV2	-
ASSPGQGGYEQY	TRBJ2-7	TRBV4-1	TRBD1
ASSLAWTVYGYT	TRBJ1-2	TRBV7-2	-
ASGQTSGVGEQF	TRBJ2-1	TRBV6-6	TRBD2
ASSLSGNYEQY	TRBJ2-7	TRBV28	-
ASRPWGADTQY	TRBJ2-3	TRBV5-6	-
ASSPSTGHDIQY	TRBJ2-4	TRBV18	-
ASSSVEQY	TRBJ2-7	TRBV7-9	-
ASSLPSIQGARGYT	TRBJ1-2	TRBV7-2	TRBD1
ATSRGGLVFPSDTQY	TRBJ2-3	TRBV15	TRBD2
ASSVGGGPVEYGYT	TRBJ1-2	TRBV9	-
ASSSSDRLHYEQY	TRBJ2-7	TRBV7-9	TRBD1
ASLIPPGQSGYT	TRBJ1-2	TRBV28	-
ASLRTVQETQY	TRBJ2-5	TRBV7-2	-
ASSLHSYYGYT	TRBJ1-2	TRBV28	-
ASSLRIRELGQETQY	TRBJ2-5	TRBV11-2	-
ASSLTLGQGMNTEAF	TRBJ1-1	TRBV13	TRBD1
ASSLSQVHGYT	TRBJ1-2	TRBV7-2	-
AWIPFHRSNYGYT	TRBJ1-2	TRBV30	-
ASSLPLRRGLSSYEQY	TRBJ2-7	TRBV28	-
ASSNRDSLKSTDTQY	TRBJ2-3	TRBV21-1	-
ASSSQVGRTGWSSEQF	TRBJ2-1	TRBV5-1	TRBD1